These 8 T cell receptor beta chains share one sample of origin, sequenced in a study of OX40 agonist ivuxolimab in advanced cancers. Libraries were constructed by the immunoSEQ multiplex PCR assay. Drawn from immuneACCESS, this table holds only the in-frame rearrangements with V and J called that TCRdb kept. Clones are partly lost; checked studies trace under half to an unresolved V gene and leave the rest unexplained. The sample has 55,000 to 80,000 clones on record, roughly 86% of them singletons. Approximately 2% of the sample comes from the top ten. This specimen was CD4+ or CD8+ T cells sorted from blood, taken in a trial of the OX40 agonist ivuxolimab. All receptors come from an adult with an advanced solid tumor such as melanoma, head and neck, liver or kidney cancer.

This clone was observed once. V is TRBV5-1 and J is TRBJ1-1; D is ambiguous. In germline, CDR1 is SGHRS, CDR2 YFSETQ. Trimming pared 2 bases from V and 1 base from J, leaving 9 bases between. The CDR3 is 14 amino acids. For the CDR3, the DNA is TGCGCCAGCAGCTTAGGAGGGAAGAACACTGAAGCTTTCTTT. Its translation: CASSLGGKNTEAFF.

The V gene is TRBV9, the J gene TRBJ2-1; D is perhaps TRBD2 (6 bases). This CDR3 is 17 amino acids long. In germline, CDR1 is SGDLS, CDR2 YYNGEE. V was trimmed by 0 bases and J by 2 bases, leaving 15 bases between them. The CDR3 coding sequence is TGTGCCAGCAGCGTAGAAGGTGGGGGGTACGCCTACAATGAGCAGTTCTTC. It translates to CASSVEGGGYAYNEQFF.

The J gene is TRBJ2-7, the V gene TRBV11-2; 7 positions match TRBD1. V was clipped by 1 base and J by 3 bases; unmatched bases: 6. CDR3 length: 15 residues. Per germline, CDR1 SGHAT and CDR2 FQNNGV. The CDR3 protein is CASSLAGQDGYEQYF. The CDR3 DNA reads TGTGCCAGCAGCTTAGCTGGACAGGACGGCTACGAGCAGTACTTC.

The rearrangement joins TRBV9 to TRBJ2-2; D gene ambiguous. Germline CDR1 SGDLS, CDR2 YYNGEE. V lost 3 bases to trimming and J lost 0 bases, with 9 bases between them. The CDR3 has 15 residues. DNA of the CDR3: TGTGCCAGCAGCGGAGTAGTTACGAACACCGGGGAGCTGTTTTTT. Translated: CASSGVVTNTGELFF.

The J gene is TRBJ2-3, the V gene TRBV5-4, with TRBD2 matching 10 bases. In germline, CDR1 is SGHNT, CDR2 YYREEE (reference sequence). The junction had 9 bases not matched to a gene; V was cut back by 6 bases and J by 5 bases. The CDR3 is made up of 15 amino acids. The CDR3 DNA reads as TGTGCCAGCAAGGAGCTAGCGGGAGTGGGAGATACGCAGTATTTT. As protein: CASKELAGVGDTQYF.

This clone was observed a single time. The chain employs TRBV11-1 and TRBJ2-5; D is tentatively TRBD1 or TRBD2 (5 bases each). Germline V gene data show CDR1 as SGHAT and CDR2 as FQDESV (reference sequence). CDR3 length: 16 amino acids. With 5 bases removed from V and 2 bases from J, the gap between germline ends came to 18 bases. The DNA of the CDR3 is TGTGCCAGCAGCCTAAGACGGGGCAGGGAGCAAGAGACCCAGTACTTC. This encodes CASSLRRGREQETQYF. Full variable domain (outside the CDR3, taken from reference TRBV11-1 and TRBJ2-5): EAEVAQSPRYKITEKSQAVAFWCDPISGHATLYWYRQILGQGPELLVQFQDESVVDDSQLPKDRFSAERLKGVDSTLKIQPAELGDSAMYLCASSLRRGREQETQYFGPGTRLLVL.

The chain employs TRBV5-6 and TRBJ1-6; D gene unclear. Germline V gene sequence: CDR1 SGHDT, CDR2 YYEEEE. This CDR3 is 15 amino acids long. V lost 1 base and J 1 base, leaving 6 bases between the germline ends. CDR3 sequence (DNA): TGTGCCAGCAGCTTGCCAGAGTCCTATAATTCACCCCTCCACTTT. Amino acids: CASSLPESYNSPLHF.

The chain uses TRBV18 and TRBJ1-6, with 10 nucleotides matching TRBD1. With 3 bases clipped from V and 10 bases from J, the junction kept 12 bases outside the gene matches. The CDR3 sequence is 17 residues long. CDR1 and CDR2 (germline): KGHSH, LQKENI. The CDR3 here is CASSPRQGATARSPLHF. In DNA form, the CDR3 reads TGTGCCAGCTCACCGCGACAGGGGGCTACAGCGAGATCACCCCTCCACTTT.